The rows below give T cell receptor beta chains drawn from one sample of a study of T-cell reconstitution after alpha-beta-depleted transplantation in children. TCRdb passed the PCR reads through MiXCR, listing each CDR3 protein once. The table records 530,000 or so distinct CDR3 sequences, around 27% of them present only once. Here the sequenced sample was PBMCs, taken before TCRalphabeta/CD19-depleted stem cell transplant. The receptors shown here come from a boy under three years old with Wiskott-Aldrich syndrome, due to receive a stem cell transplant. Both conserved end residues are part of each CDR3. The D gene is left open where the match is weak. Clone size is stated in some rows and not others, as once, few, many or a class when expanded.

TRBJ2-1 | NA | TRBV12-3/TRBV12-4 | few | TGTGCCAGCAGTTTTCCTAGCTGGGATCGGGCGGAGTTCTTC | CASSFPSWDRAEFF
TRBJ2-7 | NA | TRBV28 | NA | TGTGCCAGCAGTCCGGTCAAAGGCAGCTCCTACGAGCAGTACTTC | CASSPVKGSSYEQYF
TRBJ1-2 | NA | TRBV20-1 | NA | TGCAGTGCCCAGAGACCCCGGAGCGGCCGGGGCTACACCTTC | CSAQRPRSGRGYTF
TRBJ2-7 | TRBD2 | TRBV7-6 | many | TGTGCCAGCAGCTTTCGGACTAGCGGAACTTACGAGCAGTACTTC | CASSFRTSGTYEQYF
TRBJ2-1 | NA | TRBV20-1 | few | TGCAGTGCTAGAGTTCGTCTAAAAAACAATGAGCAGTTCTTC | CSARVRLKNNEQFF
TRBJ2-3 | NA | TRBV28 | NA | TGTGCCAAGATAGATACGCAGTATTTT | CAKIDTQYF
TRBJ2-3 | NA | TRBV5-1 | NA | TGCGCCAGCAGTGGCACTTTCGGCACAGATACGCAGTATTTT | CASSGTFGTDTQYF
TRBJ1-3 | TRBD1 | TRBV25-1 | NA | TGTGCCAGCAGTGGCACACAGGGGCCAGGAAACACCATATATTTT | CASSGTQGPGNTIYF
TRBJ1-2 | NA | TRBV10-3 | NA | TGTGCCATCGGGGGGGGACTAAACTATGGCTACACCTTC | CAIGGGLNYGYTF
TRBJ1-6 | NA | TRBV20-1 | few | TGCAGTGCTAGAGATCGTCTTGGGAGTTCACCCCTCCACTTT | CSARDRLGSSPLHF
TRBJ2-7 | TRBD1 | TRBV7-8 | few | TGTGCCAGCAGCTTAGTTGGGACAGGCTCCTACGAGCAGTACTTC | CASSLVGTGSYEQYF
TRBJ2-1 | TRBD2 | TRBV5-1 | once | TGCGCCAGCAGCTTGGGTAGCGGGAGTTGGAATGAGCAGTTCTTC | CASSLGSGSWNEQFF
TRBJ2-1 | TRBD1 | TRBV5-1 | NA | TGCGCCAGCGGACAGGGGGCATTTGGAGACAATGAGCAGTTCTTC | CASGQGAFGDNEQFF
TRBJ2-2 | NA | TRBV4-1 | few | TGCGCCAGCAGCCAAGAGGGGCGTAGTATAGCCGGGGAGCTGTTTTTT | CASSQEGRSIAGELFF
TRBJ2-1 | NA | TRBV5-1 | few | TGCGCCAGCAGCTTGGCGGGACTCGGCTACAATGAGCAGTTCTTC | CASSLAGLGYNEQFF
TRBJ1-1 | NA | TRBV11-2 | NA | TGTGCCAGCAGCTGGAAAATGAACACTGAAGCTTTCTTT | CASSWKMNTEAFF
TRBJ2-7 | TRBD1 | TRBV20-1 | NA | TGCAGTGCTACACACAGGGGCTCCTACGAGCAGTACTTC | CSATHRGSYEQYF
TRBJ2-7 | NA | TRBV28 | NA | TGTGCCGCCCCCGGAGGAGGCGGCGAGCAGTACTTC | CAAPGGGGEQYF
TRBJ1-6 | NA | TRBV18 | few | TGTGCCAGCTCACCAGATGTCAGCCCGATTCCCCTCCACTTT | CASSPDVSPIPLHF
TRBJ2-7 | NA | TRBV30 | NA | TGTGCCTGGAGCCTCGGCCTCCCCCACGAGCAGTACTTC | CAWSLGLPHEQYF
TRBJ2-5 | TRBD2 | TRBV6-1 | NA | TGTGCCAGCAGGCCACTAGCGGGAGAGACCCAGTACTTC | CASRPLAGETQYF
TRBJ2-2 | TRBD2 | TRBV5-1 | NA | TGCGCCAGCAGCTGGGGGACTAGCGGAAACACCGGGGAGCTGTTTTTT | CASSWGTSGNTGELFF
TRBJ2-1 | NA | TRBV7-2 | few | TGTGCCAGCACCTTCGTTCTGGGGGGTGAGCAGTTCTTC | CASTFVLGGEQFF
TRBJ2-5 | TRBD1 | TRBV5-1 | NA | TGCGCCAGCAGCTTGCGGGACAGGGAGTACCAAGAGACCCAGTACTTC | CASSLRDREYQETQYF
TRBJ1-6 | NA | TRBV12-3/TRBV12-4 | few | TGTGCCAGCAGCCTAAACTCAGGGCTAGGATCACCCCTCCACTTT | CASSLNSGLGSPLHF
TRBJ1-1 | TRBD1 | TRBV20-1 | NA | TGCAGTGCGGGAACAGGGGGCGGAACGTACACTGAAGCTTTCTTT | CSAGTGGGTYTEAFF
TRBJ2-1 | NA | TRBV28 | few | TGTGCCAGCAGTTTATGGCAACGGGGTGAGCAGTTCTTC | CASSLWQRGEQFF
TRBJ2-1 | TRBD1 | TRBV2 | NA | TGTGCCAGCAGTTTGGGGGACAGGGTGGGTTTCCTAAAATACAATGAGCAGTTCTTC | CASSLGDRVGFLKYNEQFF
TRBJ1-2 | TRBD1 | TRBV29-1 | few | TGCAGCGCTACCGGACAGGGCACCGGCTACACCTTC | CSATGQGTGYTF
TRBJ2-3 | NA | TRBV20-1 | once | TGCTGTGCTAGTTTTCTCCGGGGAGACCCGAGCACAGATACGCAGTATTTT | CCASFLRGDPSTDTQYF
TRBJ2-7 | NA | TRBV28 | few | TGTGCCAGCAGTTTCTGGGACATCAGCAACGAGCAGTACTTC | CASSFWDISNEQYF
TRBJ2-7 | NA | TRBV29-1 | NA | TGCAGCGTGGGTGGGGTTCTCTCCTACGAGCAGTACTTC | CSVGGVLSYEQYF
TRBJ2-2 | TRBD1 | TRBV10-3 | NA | TGTGCCACCCTAGACAGGGGCGGTCGTAACACCGGGGAGCTGTTTTTT | CATLDRGGRNTGELFF
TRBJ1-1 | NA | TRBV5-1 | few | TGCGCCAGCAGCTTGGCAGGGGAAATGTGGACTGAAGCTTTCTTT | CASSLAGEMWTEAFF
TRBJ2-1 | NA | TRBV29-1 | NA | TGCAGCGTCCTAGTCAACAATGAGCAGTTCTTC | CSVLVNNEQFF
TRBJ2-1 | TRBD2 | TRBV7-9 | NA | TGTGCCAGCAGCTCCCCGGCGGGGGGAGCAAGCAATGAGCAGTTCTTC | CASSSPAGGASNEQFF
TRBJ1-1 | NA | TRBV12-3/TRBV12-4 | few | TGTGCCAGCAGTTCTTGGGGGGGATTGGGCACTGAAGCTTTCTTT | CASSSWGGLGTEAFF
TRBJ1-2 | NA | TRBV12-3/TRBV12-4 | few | TGTGCCAGCACCTGGGGGAATATCTATGGCTACACCTTC | CASTWGNIYGYTF
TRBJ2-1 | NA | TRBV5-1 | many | TGCGCCAGTACCGGTGGACAGAACAATGAGCAGTTCTTC | CASTGGQNNEQFF
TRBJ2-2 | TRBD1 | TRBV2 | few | TGTGCCAGCAAGCAGGGGGAGCCCGGGGAGCTGTTTTTT | CASKQGEPGELFF
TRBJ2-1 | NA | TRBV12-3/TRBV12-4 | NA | TGTGCCAGCAGTACGAGCGGGTATGAGCAGTTCTTC | CASSTSGYEQFF
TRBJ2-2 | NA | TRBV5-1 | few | TGCGCCAGCAGCTTGGACCCCGGGAACGGGGAGCTGTTTTTT | CASSLDPGNGELFF
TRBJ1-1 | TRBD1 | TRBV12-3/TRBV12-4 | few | TGTGCCAGCAGTTCGCAAAGGACAGGCGGACCCGAAGCTTTCTTT | CASSSQRTGGPEAFF
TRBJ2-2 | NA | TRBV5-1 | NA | TGCGCCAGCAGTTCCCAGACCACCGGGGAGCTGTTTTTT | CASSSQTTGELFF
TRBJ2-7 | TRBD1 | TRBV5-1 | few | TGCGCCAGCAGCCCGGCCCCCGGGACAGCCTACGAGCAGTACTTC | CASSPAPGTAYEQYF
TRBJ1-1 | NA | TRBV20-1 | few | TGCAGTGCTAGGGCTTACAGGGCCATGAACACTGAAGCTTTCTTT | CSARAYRAMNTEAFF
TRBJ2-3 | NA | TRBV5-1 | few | TGCGCCAGCAGGGTGCAACCTAGCACAGATACGCAGTATTTT | CASRVQPSTDTQYF
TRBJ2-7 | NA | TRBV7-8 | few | TGTGCCAGCAGCCTAAGGGGGAGCTTGCAGTACTTC | CASSLRGSLQYF
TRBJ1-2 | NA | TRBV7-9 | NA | TGTGCCAGCAGCGTCACGACAGCCTATGGCTACACCTTC | CASSVTTAYGYTF
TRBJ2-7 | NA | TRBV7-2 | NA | TGTGCCAGCAGCTTAGCGCGGGACACCTCGAAGCAGTACTTC | CASSLARDTSKQYF
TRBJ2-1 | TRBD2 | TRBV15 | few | TGTGCCACCAGCAGAGTTCCTAGCGGTCTTGAGCAGTTCTTC | CATSRVPSGLEQFF
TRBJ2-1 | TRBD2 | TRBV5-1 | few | TGCGCCAGCAGCCGCGGGCCAGCGGGAGTAGGCGATGAGCAGTTCTTC | CASSRGPAGVGDEQFF
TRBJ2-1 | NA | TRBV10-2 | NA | TGCGCCAGCAGTAGACTAGATGGGTATAATGAGCAGTTCTTC | CASSRLDGYNEQFF
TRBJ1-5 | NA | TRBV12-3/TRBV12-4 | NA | TGTGCCAGCAGTCCCTCTGACGGATTCAATCAGCCCCAGCATTTT | CASSPSDGFNQPQHF
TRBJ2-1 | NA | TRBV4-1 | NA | TGCGCCAGCAGCCATCGAGCAGGGAGCGGAAGCTCCTACAATGAGCAGTTCTTC | CASSHRAGSGSSYNEQFF
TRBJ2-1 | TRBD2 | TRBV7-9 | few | TGTGCCAGCAGCTTAGCCCTAGCGGGAGGCTATGAGCAGTTCTTC | CASSLALAGGYEQFF
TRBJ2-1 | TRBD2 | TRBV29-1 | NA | TGCAGCGTTGGGGGGAGGGCCTCAAGCAATGAGCAGTTCTTC | CSVGGRASSNEQFF
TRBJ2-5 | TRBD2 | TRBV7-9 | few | TGTGCCAGCAGCTTCGGGACTAGCGGGAGGGTGGTTGAGACCCAGTACTTC | CASSFGTSGRVVETQYF
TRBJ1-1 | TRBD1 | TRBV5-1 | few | TGCGCCAGCAGCCTGACACAGGGGGCAGACACTGAAGCTTTCTTT | CASSLTQGADTEAFF
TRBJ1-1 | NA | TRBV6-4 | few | TGTGCCAGCAGTGAAGCGAGGAACACTGAAGCTTTCTTT | CASSEARNTEAFF